The 10 T cell receptor beta chains in this list originate from one sample, sequenced in a study of blood T cell repertoires in COVID-19. This table comes from immunoSEQ multiplex PCR, and its TCRdb copy is limited to in-frame clones, with some not included. This sample has roughly 180,000 clones, with approximately 94% found just once. The sample taken for sequencing was peripheral blood. Receptor source: a man aged 25 to 40 with COVID-19, enrolled during active disease.

This rearrangement joins TRBV20-1 to TRBJ2-1, with D tentatively TRBD2 (5 bases). V was trimmed by 3 bases and J by 6 bases, leaving 9 bases between them. The length of the CDR3 is 12 residues. Germline V gene data show CDR1 as DFQATT and CDR2 as SNEGSKA (reference sequence). The CDR3 region has the DNA TGCAGTGCTAGTCGGGATCCCAATGAGCAGTTCTTC. This translates into CSASRDPNEQFF.

This clone was seen a handful of times. The chain couples TRBV7-3 to TRBJ1-2; 7 bases map to TRBD1. The CDR3 is made up of 16 amino acids. J was trimmed by 3 bases and V by 5 bases; bases with no gene match: 12. Germline lookup yields CDR1 SGHTA and CDR2 FQGTGA. CDR3: CASSPQPQTGYYGYTF. The CDR3 DNA reads TGTGCCAGCAGCCCACAACCCCAGACAGGGTACTATGGCTACACCTTC.

This rearrangement joins TRBV5-6 to TRBJ1-2, with 7 nucleotides matching TRBD1. CDR3 length: 14 amino acids. J gave up 3 bases and V 0 bases, and 2 bases lay outside the gene matches. Germline assignment: CDR1 SGHDT and CDR2 YYEEEE. In nucleotides, the CDR3 is TGTGCCAGCAGCTTGGACGGACAGGACTATGGCTACACCTTC. It translates to CASSLDGQDYGYTF.

This clone was picked up a small number of times. This sequence joins TRBV6-5 and TRBJ2-5; weak D call: TRBD1 (7 bases). V dropped 0 bases and J dropped 4 bases, with 15 bases sitting between them. This CDR3 comprises 16 residues. Germline V gene sequence: CDR1 MNHEY, CDR2 SVGAGI. The CDR3 nucleotides read TGTGCCAGCAGTTACTCGATGGGCAGGGGGGTAGAGACCCAGTACTTC. Its translation: CASSYSMGRGVETQYF.

The CDR3 loop reads CASSEIGLGNEQFF. CDR3 in DNA: TGTGCCAGCAGTGAAATTGGGCTGGGCAATGAGCAGTTCTTC. V usage is TRBV2 and J usage is TRBJ2-1; D not resolved. The CDR3 covers 14 residues. Looked up from germline, CDR1 is SNHLY and CDR2 is FYNNEI. The V and J ends lost 2 bases and 6 bases respectively, with 11 bases between them. Based on the CDR3 plus reference TRBV2 and TRBJ2-1, the full variable domain is EPEVTQTPSHQVTQMGQEVILRCVPISNHLYFYWYRQILGQKVEFLVSFYNNEISEKSEIFDDQFSVERPDGSNFTLKIRSTKLEDSAMYFCASSEIGLGNEQFFGPGTRLTVL.

The CDR3 coding sequence is TGCGCCAGCAGCTCCCCGGGGACAGGGGACCCCTACGAGCAGTACTTC. Amino acid sequence: CASSSPGTGDPYEQYF. The chain joins TRBV5-1 to TRBJ2-7; 10 nucleotides line up with TRBD1. V shed 3 bases and J 2 bases; nucleotides not matched to a gene: 8. The length of the CDR3 is 16 residues. Germline V gene lookup returns CDR1 SGHRS and CDR2 YFSETQ.

The V gene is TRBV11-3, the J gene TRBJ2-1; 9 positions match TRBD2. The CDR3 extends over 14 amino acids. Germline CDR1 SGHNT, CDR2 YENEEA. Germline trimming cut 1 base from V and 5 bases from J; bases unmatched to any gene: 0. DNA of the CDR3: TGTGCCAGCAGCTTAGTAGCGGGGGACAATGAGCAGTTCTTC. This encodes CASSLVAGDNEQFF.

The V gene is TRBV7-7, the J gene TRBJ2-5, with 14 positions matching TRBD2. There are 16 residues in the CDR3. After removal of 3 bases from V and 4 bases from J, the junction contained 4 bases not matched to a gene. Germline V gene lookup returns CDR1 SSHAT and CDR2 FNYEAQ (reference sequence). CDR3 in amino acids: CASSFGTSGGLETQYF. In DNA, the CDR3 is TGTGCCAGCAGCTTTGGGACTAGCGGGGGTTTAGAGACCCAGTACTTC.

The rearrangement uses TRBV5-1 and TRBJ1-1; 8 bases align to TRBD1. CDR1 is SGHRS, CDR2 YFSETQ, per germline. After removal of 4 bases from V and 2 bases from J, the junction contained 7 bases not matched to a gene. This CDR3 is built from 15 residues. CDR3: CASSLTGTGNTEAFF. The CDR3 nucleotides are TGCGCCAGCAGCCTAACCGGGACAGGTAACACTGAAGCTTTCTTT.

The J gene is TRBJ2-2, the V gene TRBV6-5; D is uncertain. Germline lookup yields CDR1 MNHEY and CDR2 SVGAGI. V was clipped by 6 bases and J by 1 base, with 12 bases between them. The CDR3 loop spans 15 amino acids. Here the CDR3 DNA reads TGTGCCAGCAGAATGAACCACAGGAACACCGGGGAGCTGTTTTTT. Translating it yields CASRMNHRNTGELFF.